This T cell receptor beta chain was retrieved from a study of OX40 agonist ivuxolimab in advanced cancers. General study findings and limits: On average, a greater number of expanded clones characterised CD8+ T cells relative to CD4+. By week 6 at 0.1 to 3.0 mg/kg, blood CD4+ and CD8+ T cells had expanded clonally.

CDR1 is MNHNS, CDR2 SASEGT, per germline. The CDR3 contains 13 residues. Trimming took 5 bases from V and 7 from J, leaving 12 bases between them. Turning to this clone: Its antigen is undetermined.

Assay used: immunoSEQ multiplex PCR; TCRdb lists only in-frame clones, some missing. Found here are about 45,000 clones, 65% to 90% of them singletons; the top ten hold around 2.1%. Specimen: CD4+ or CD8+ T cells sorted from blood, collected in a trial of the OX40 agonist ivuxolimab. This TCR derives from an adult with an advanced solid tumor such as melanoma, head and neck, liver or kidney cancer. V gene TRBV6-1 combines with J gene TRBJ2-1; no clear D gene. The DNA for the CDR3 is TGTGCCAGCAGTAGGACCGGCCTAAATGAGCAGTTCTTC. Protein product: CASSRTGLNEQFF.